These 30 T cell receptor beta chains were all obtained from the same sample, sequenced in a study of blood T cell repertoires in COVID-19. Sequencing was performed with immunoSEQ multiplex PCR; in TCRdb, only in-frame clones are kept and a portion is missing. The data show about 280,000 clones, roughly 89% seen once. Sample: PBMCs or T cells enriched from blood (not recorded which). The receptors originated from a young woman with acute COVID-19.

The chain employs TRBV18 and TRBJ1-1; D unresolved. CDR1 KGHSH and CDR2 LQKENI come from the germline V gene. The CDR3 runs 14 residues. V dropped 0 bases and J dropped 4 bases, with 9 bases sitting between them. CDR3 protein: CASSPPAGTTEAFF. In nucleotides, the CDR3 is TGTGCCAGCTCACCACCCGCGGGCACCACTGAAGCTTTCTTT.

This chain uses TRBV11-3 with TRBJ2-5; maybe TRBD2 (5 bases). The V end was cut by 5 bases, the J end by 3 bases, with 10 bases between. The CDR3 extends over 13 amino acids. The germline V gene has CDR1 SGHNT and CDR2 YENEEA. The CDR3, as DNA: TGTGCCAGCAGCATCCGGGAAGAAGAGACCCAGTACTTC. This gives the protein CASSIREEETQYF. Full variable domain (remainder filled in from reference TRBV11-3 and TRBJ2-5): EAGVVQSPRYKIIEKKQPVAFWCNPISGHNTLYWYLQNLGQGPELLIRYENEEAVDDSQLPKDRFSAERLKGVDSTLKIQPAELGDSAVYLCASSIREEETQYFGPGTRLLVL.

CDR3 region: CASSLGVMNTEAFF. The DNA of the CDR3 is TGTGCCAGCAGCTTGGGAGTTATGAACACTGAAGCTTTCTTT. The chain couples TRBV5-4 to TRBJ1-1, with D unclear. The germline V and J ends were trimmed by 0 bases and 0 bases, with 6 bases remaining between them. Germline CDR1 is SGHNT and CDR2 is YYREEE (reference sequence). The CDR3 totals 14 residues.

This clone occurred once. V gene TRBV11-2 combines with J gene TRBJ2-7; TRBD2 matches 14 bases. Germline V lookup: CDR1 SGHAT, CDR2 FQNNGV. This CDR3 has 16 amino acids. The ends lost 5 bases at V and 3 bases at J; junction bases unmatched: 6. CDR3 protein: CASSQGLAGGFYEQYF. The CDR3 nucleotides read TGTGCCAGCAGCCAAGGACTAGCGGGAGGTTTCTACGAGCAGTACTTC.

The chain is built from TRBV5-1 and TRBJ1-4, with 9 bases fitting TRBD1. Trimming took 4 bases from V and 6 from J; bases not matched to a gene: 7. This CDR3 is built from 15 residues. Germline V gene sequence: CDR1 SGHRS, CDR2 YFSETQ. The CDR3 DNA sequence: TGCGCCAGCAGCCGCCGGGACAGGGAAGATGAAAAACTGTTTTTT. Translated, it gives CASSRRDREDEKLFF.

In this sample, this clone turned up once. This chain connects TRBV5-1 to TRBJ2-1; D gene unclear. Germline V gives CDR1 SGHRS, CDR2 YFSETQ. Trimming pared 4 bases from V and 4 bases from J, leaving 12 bases between. This CDR3 comprises 14 residues. The chain's CDR3 is CASSPHSFYNEQFF. CDR3 coding DNA: TGCGCCAGCAGCCCCCACAGCTTTTACAATGAGCAGTTCTTC.

V is TRBV28 and J is TRBJ2-5; 11 bases are shared with TRBD1. The germline V gene has CDR1 MDHEN and CDR2 SYDVKM. This CDR3 is 15 amino acids long. V dropped 6 bases and J dropped 1; count of bases not matched to a gene: 4. CDR3: CASRDRGRPQETQYF. The CDR3 nucleotides are TGTGCCAGCAGGGACAGGGGGCGGCCCCAAGAGACCCAGTACTTC.

The chain carries TRBV7-6 and TRBJ1-4; TRBD1 matches 7 bases. Losses at the gene ends were 1 base for V and 4 bases for J; bases not matched to a gene: 3. The germline V gene has CDR1 SGHVS and CDR2 FNYEAQ. CDR3 length equals 15 residues. The CDR3 region is CASSLVGQNNEKLFF. In nucleotides, the CDR3 is TGTGCCAGCAGCTTAGTGGGACAGAATAATGAAAAACTGTTTTTT. The full variable domain, its missing parts supplied by reference TRBV7-6 and TRBJ1-4, is GAGVSQSPRYKVTKRGQDVALRCDPISGHVSLYWYRQALGQGPEFLTYFNYEAQQDKSGLPNDRFSAERPEGSISTLTIQRTEQRDSAMYRCASSLVGQNNEKLFFGSGTQLSVL.

This chain connects TRBV2 to TRBJ2-7; TRBD1 is a possible D gene (5 bases). V gave up 7 bases and J gave up 5 bases, with 15 bases separating them. Germline V gene sequence: CDR1 SNHLY, CDR2 FYNNEI. The CDR3 is 13 residues long. CDR3 in DNA: TGTGCCAGCACCCTGGGGCGGAGCAACGAGCAGTACTTC. The encoded protein is CASTLGRSNEQYF. The full variable domain, its missing parts supplied by reference TRBV2 and TRBJ2-7, is EPEVTQTPSHQVTQMGQEVILRCVPISNHLYFYWYRQILGQKVEFLVSFYNNEISEKSEIFDDQFSVERPDGSNFTLKIRSTKLEDSAMYFCASTLGRSNEQYFGPGTRLTVT.

The V and J genes are TRBV5-5 and TRBJ1-6; D is possibly TRBD1 (5 bases). The V end was cut by 4 bases, the J end by 0 bases, with 11 bases between. The CDR3 length is 16 residues. Germline lookup yields CDR1 SGHKS and CDR2 YYEKEE (reference sequence). CDR3 region: CASSPGLSSYNSPLHF. The CDR3 DNA is TGTGCCAGCAGCCCGGGACTCAGCTCCTATAATTCACCCCTCCACTTT.

The CDR3 nucleotides read TGCAGCTCTCGCCCGACTTCGCAAGAGACCCAGTACTTC. It codes for CSSRPTSQETQYF. The chain joins TRBV29-1 to TRBJ2-5; D gene ambiguous. Trimming cost V 8 bases and J 2 bases, with 15 bases left between them. CDR3 size: 13 residues. Germline V CDR1 and CDR2: SQVTM, ANQGSEA.

This chain joins TRBV5-8 and TRBJ2-3; D remains ambiguous. Between the trimmed V and J ends, which lost 1 base and 1 base, there was a span of 4 bases. Germline CDR1 is SGHTS and CDR2 is YDEGEE. This CDR3 region has 13 residues. The CDR3 loop is CASSLSGTDTQYF. The CDR3 coding sequence is TGTGCCAGCAGCTTGTCGGGCACAGATACGCAGTATTTT.

CDR3 sequence: CASSRMTVLNSPLHF. The CDR3 DNA reads as TGTGCCAGCAGTCGAATGACAGTTTTAAATTCACCCCTCCACTTT. The chain employs TRBV6-5 and TRBJ1-6; D perhaps matches TRBD1 (5 bases). CDR1 and CDR2 from the germline V gene are MNHEY and SVGAGI. The V end was cut by 5 bases, the J end by 7 bases, with 15 bases between. The length of the CDR3 is 15 residues.

The chain links TRBV7-9 to TRBJ1-1, with D unresolved. The CDR3 covers 13 residues. V lost 3 bases to trimming and J lost 5 bases, with 10 bases between them. Germline-derived CDR1 and CDR2 are SEHNR and FQNEAQ (reference sequence). This chain's CDR3 is CASSLGSGTEAFF. The CDR3 DNA sequence: TGTGCCAGCAGCTTGGGCTCAGGAACTGAAGCTTTCTTT.

This chain links TRBV7-3 with TRBJ2-1, with D perhaps matching TRBD1 (6 bases). Trimming cost V 1 base and J 0 bases, with 10 bases left between them. This CDR3 region has 16 residues. Germline V gene sequence: CDR1 SGHTA, CDR2 FQGTGA. The CDR3 coding sequence is TGTGCCAGCAGCTTAAATGGCAGGGGCTCCTACAATGAGCAGTTCTTC. It translates to CASSLNGRGSYNEQFF.

This chain connects TRBV18 to TRBJ1-1; TRBD1 is a possible D gene (5 bases). Trimming shortened V by 3 bases and J by 3 bases, and 11 bases separated the two germline ends. In germline, CDR1 is KGHSH, CDR2 LQKENI. CDR3 length: 14 amino acids. In DNA form, the CDR3 reads TGTGCCAGCTCACCGACGGCGGGGGACACTGAAGCTTTCTTT. Translation: CASSPTAGDTEAFF.

This clone occurred once. The same CDR3 can be traced to other DNA sequences in this sample. The chain employs TRBV27 and TRBJ1-1; perhaps TRBD1 as D (5 bases). The germline CDR1 and CDR2 sequences are MNHEY and SMNVEV (reference sequence). The CDR3 runs 13 residues. The V and J ends lost 5 bases and 5 bases respectively, with 12 bases between them. The CDR3 region has the DNA TGTGCCAGCAGTCCCCAGGGTAATACTGAAGCTTTCTTT. It is translated as CASSPQGNTEAFF.

The chain employs TRBV30 and TRBJ1-4, with D unclear. This CDR3 is built from 13 residues. Deletions cut 6 bases from V and 0 bases from J, with 8 bases between. Germline CDR1 and CDR2: GTSNPN and SVGIG (reference sequence). CDR3: CACKGATNEKLFF. The CDR3 DNA sequence: TGTGCCTGCAAGGGAGCAACTAATGAAAAACTGTTTTTT. The full variable domain, with the rest looked up from reference TRBV30 and TRBJ1-4, is SQTIHQWPATLVQPVGSPLSLECTVEGTSNPNLYWYRQAAGRGLQLLFYSVGIGQISSEVPQNLSASRPQDRQFILSSKKLLLSDSGFYLCACKGATNEKLFFGSGTQLSVL.

This clone has only one observation. The chain couples TRBV11-3 to TRBJ1-3, with TRBD1 identical over 7 bases. Germline V gives CDR1 SGHNT, CDR2 YENEEA. The V and J ends lost 1 base and 1 base, in that order; junction bases with no gene match: 7. The CDR3 totals 17 residues. CDR3 nucleotides: TGTGCCAGCAGCTTAGCCCGGGACAGTCGATCTGGAAACACCATATATTTT. It codes for CASSLARDSRSGNTIYF.

DNA of the CDR3: TGTGCCAGCAGCCAAAACTATCAACTTGTCGCGCAGTATTTT. Amino acid sequence: CASSQNYQLVAQYF. The chain employs TRBV3-1 (or the pseudogene TRBV3-2) and TRBJ2-3; D uncertain. CDR3 length: 14 amino acids. Between the trimmed V and J ends, which lost 2 bases and 10 bases, there was a span of 16 bases. Per the germline V gene, CDR1 is LGHDT and CDR2 is YNNKEL (reference sequence).

The chain joins TRBV4-3 to TRBJ2-5; D may be TRBD1 (5 bases). CDR3 length: 14 residues. CDR1 is LGHNA, CDR2 YSLEER, per germline. V lost 0 bases, J lost 3 bases, and 8 bases lay in between. The CDR3 region has the DNA TGCGCCAGCAGCCAAGACAGGGCAGAAGAGACCCAGTACTTC. Its translation is CASSQDRAEETQYF.

The gene calls are TRBV6-5 and TRBJ1-5; a weak D match, TRBD1 (6 bases). The CDR3 covers 15 residues. Trimming took off 6 bases at V and 3 bases at J, with 15 bases between the two ends. CDR1 is MNHEY and CDR2 is SVGAGI in the germline V gene. In DNA, the CDR3 is TGTGCCAGCAGGTCCAAGACAGGTTCCAATCAGCCCCAGCATTTT. It is translated as CASRSKTGSNQPQHF.

The chain uses TRBV7-9 and TRBJ2-7, with TRBD1 matching over 11 bases. This CDR3 contains 15 residues. Per germline, CDR1 SEHNR and CDR2 FQNEAQ (reference sequence). After removal of 2 bases from V and 3 bases from J, the junction contained 3 bases not matched to a gene. Written as DNA, the CDR3 is TGTGCCAGCAGCTTACCGGGACAGGGGGACTACGAGCAGTACTTC. Encoded protein: CASSLPGQGDYEQYF.

CDR3 residues: CASNRRQGQNSPLHF. The CDR3 DNA follows: TGTGCCAGTAACCGCCGACAGGGCCAAAATTCACCCCTCCACTTT. The chain couples TRBV19 to TRBJ1-6; TRBD1 agrees at 7 bases. Germline assignment: CDR1 LNHDA and CDR2 SQIVND (reference sequence). V dropped 7 bases and J dropped 7; count of bases not matched to a gene: 10. CDR3 length: 15 amino acids.

This chain uses TRBV27 with TRBJ2-1, with TRBD2 matching 14 bases. The CDR3 has 19 amino acids. Germline lookup yields CDR1 MNHEY and CDR2 SMNVEV (reference sequence). J lost 2 bases, V lost 4 bases, and 10 bases had no gene match. CDR3 sequence reads: CASSSRLAGGPVPYNEQFF. CDR3 DNA: TGTGCCAGCAGTTCTCGACTAGCGGGAGGGCCGGTGCCCTACAATGAGCAGTTCTTC.

The chain recombines TRBV4-2 with TRBJ2-1, with 9 nucleotides matching TRBD1. V lost 4 bases, J lost 4 bases, and 5 bases stayed unmatched. CDR3 size: 15 residues. From germline, CDR1 is LGHNA and CDR2 YNFKEQ. The CDR3 sequence is CASSPGTGRYNEQFF. The CDR3 DNA is TGTGCCAGCAGCCCTGGGACAGGGAGGTACAATGAGCAGTTCTTC.

This clone is a singleton in its sample. V gene TRBV7-2 combines with J gene TRBJ2-7, with 9 bases identical to TRBD2. The ends lost 3 bases at V and 2 bases at J; junction bases unmatched: 2. Germline V gene lookup returns CDR1 SGHTA and CDR2 FQGNSA. The CDR3 has 14 amino acids. CDR3 residues: CASSLASGAYEQYF. The CDR3 DNA sequence: TGTGCCAGCAGCTTGGCTAGCGGGGCCTACGAGCAGTACTTC. Variable domain in full (rest from reference TRBV7-2 and TRBJ2-7): GAGVSQSPSNKVTEKGKDVELRCDPISGHTALYWYRQSLGQGLEFLIYFQGNSAPDKSGLPSDRFSAERTGGSVSTLTIQRTQQEDSAVYLCASSLASGAYEQYFGPGTRLTVT.

The table lists this clone with a count of one. Other DNA sequences in this sample translate to the same CDR3. The chain uses TRBV14 and TRBJ1-3; tentative D call: TRBD1 (6 bases). CDR1 is SGHDN and CDR2 is FVKESK in the germline V gene. V gave up 4 bases and J gave up 4 bases, with 8 bases separating them. CDR3 size: 13 residues. Here the CDR3 DNA reads TGTGCCAGCAGCCCCGGACAGGGAAACACCATATATTTT. Translation gives CASSPGQGNTIYF.

The rearrangement joins TRBV5-1 to TRBJ1-4; D is possibly TRBD1 (6 bases). The V end was cut by 4 bases, the J end by 6 bases, with 13 bases between. There are 14 residues in the CDR3. Germline V gene data show CDR1 as SGHRS and CDR2 as YFSETQ. CDR3 sequence: CASSTGFGDEKLFF. The CDR3 DNA is TGCGCCAGCAGCACAGGGTTTGGCGATGAAAAACTGTTTTTT.

The V gene is TRBV15, the J gene TRBJ2-3; 9 bases are shared with TRBD1. V dropped 3 bases and J dropped 2; count of bases not matched to a gene: 9. The CDR3 consists of 17 residues. Germline-derived CDR1 and CDR2 are LNHNV and YYDKDF (reference sequence). The CDR3 region has the DNA TGTGCCACCAGCAGTGGGACAGGGAACCCACACACAGATACGCAGTATTTT. Residues: CATSSGTGNPHTDTQYF.